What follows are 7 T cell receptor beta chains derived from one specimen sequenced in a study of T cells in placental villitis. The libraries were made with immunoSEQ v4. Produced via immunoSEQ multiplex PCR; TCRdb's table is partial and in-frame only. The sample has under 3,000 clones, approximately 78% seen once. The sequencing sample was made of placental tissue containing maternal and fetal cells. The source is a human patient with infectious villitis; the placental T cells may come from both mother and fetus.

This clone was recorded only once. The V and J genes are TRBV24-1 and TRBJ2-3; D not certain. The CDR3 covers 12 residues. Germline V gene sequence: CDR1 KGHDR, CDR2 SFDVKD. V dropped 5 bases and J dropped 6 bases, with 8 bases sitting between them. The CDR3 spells CATSGGSDTQYF. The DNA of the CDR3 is TGTGCCACCAGTGGGGGTTCGGATACGCAGTATTTT.

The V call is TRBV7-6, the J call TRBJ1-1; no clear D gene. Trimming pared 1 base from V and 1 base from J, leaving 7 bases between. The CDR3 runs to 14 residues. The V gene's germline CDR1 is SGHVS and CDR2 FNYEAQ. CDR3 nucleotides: TGTGCCAGCAGCTTAGGCGTTGGGAACACTGAAGCTTTCTTT. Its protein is CASSLGVGNTEAFF.

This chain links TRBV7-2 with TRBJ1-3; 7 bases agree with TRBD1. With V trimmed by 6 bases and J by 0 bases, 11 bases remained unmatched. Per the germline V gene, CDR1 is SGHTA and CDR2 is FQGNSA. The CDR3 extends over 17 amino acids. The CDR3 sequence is CASSSIGTALSGNTIYF. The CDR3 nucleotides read TGTGCCAGCAGTTCTATCGGGACAGCTCTCTCTGGAAACACCATATATTTT.

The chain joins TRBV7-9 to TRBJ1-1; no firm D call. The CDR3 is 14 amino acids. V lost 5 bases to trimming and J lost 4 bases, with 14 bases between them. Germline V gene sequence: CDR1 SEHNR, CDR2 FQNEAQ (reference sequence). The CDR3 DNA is TGTGCCAGCAGCATGAACCGGGAGCGCACTGAAGCTTTCTTT. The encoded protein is CASSMNRERTEAFF.

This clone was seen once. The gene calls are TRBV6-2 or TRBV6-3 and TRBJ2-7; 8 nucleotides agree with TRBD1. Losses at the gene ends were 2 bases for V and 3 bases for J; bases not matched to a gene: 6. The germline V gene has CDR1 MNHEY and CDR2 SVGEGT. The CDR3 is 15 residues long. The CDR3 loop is CASSYTRGQGYEQYF. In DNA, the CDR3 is TGTGCCAGCAGTTACACTCGCGGACAGGGCTACGAGCAGTACTTC.

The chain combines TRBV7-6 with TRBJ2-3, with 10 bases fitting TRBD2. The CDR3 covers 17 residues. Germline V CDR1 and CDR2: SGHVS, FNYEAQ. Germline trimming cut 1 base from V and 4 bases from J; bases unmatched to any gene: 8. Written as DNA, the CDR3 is TGTGCCAGCAGCTTAGGTATGAGCGGGGGGGCCGCAGATACGCAGTATTTT. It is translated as CASSLGMSGGAADTQYF.

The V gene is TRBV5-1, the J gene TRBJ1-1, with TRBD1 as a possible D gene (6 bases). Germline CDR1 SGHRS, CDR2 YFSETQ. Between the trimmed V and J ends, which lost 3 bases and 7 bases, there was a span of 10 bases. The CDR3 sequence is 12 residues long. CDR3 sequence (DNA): TGCGCCAGCAGCTACGGACAGAGTGAAGCTTTCTTT. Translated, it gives CASSYGQSEAFF.